This T cell receptor beta chain emerged from a study of T cell responses to AZD1222 COVID-19 vaccine. Here immunoSEQ multiplex PCR was the method, and the copy in TCRdb shows in-frame clones only, minus some. The table shows around 88,000 clones, with 80% to 90% occurring only once. The TCR originated in an adult in good health. The starting material was peripheral blood, obtained on day 0 of MenACWY control vaccination.

CDR3 amino acids: CASSAVGLSEEKLFF. The CDR3 nucleotides are TGTGCCAGCAGCGCCGTGGGACTTAGCGAGGAAAAACTGTTTTTT. The chain joins TRBV7-9 to TRBJ1-4; D is perhaps TRBD1 (5 bases). Per germline, CDR1 SEHNR and CDR2 FQNEAQ (reference sequence). V lost 5 bases to trimming and J lost 8 bases, with 18 bases between them. CDR3 length: 15 amino acids.